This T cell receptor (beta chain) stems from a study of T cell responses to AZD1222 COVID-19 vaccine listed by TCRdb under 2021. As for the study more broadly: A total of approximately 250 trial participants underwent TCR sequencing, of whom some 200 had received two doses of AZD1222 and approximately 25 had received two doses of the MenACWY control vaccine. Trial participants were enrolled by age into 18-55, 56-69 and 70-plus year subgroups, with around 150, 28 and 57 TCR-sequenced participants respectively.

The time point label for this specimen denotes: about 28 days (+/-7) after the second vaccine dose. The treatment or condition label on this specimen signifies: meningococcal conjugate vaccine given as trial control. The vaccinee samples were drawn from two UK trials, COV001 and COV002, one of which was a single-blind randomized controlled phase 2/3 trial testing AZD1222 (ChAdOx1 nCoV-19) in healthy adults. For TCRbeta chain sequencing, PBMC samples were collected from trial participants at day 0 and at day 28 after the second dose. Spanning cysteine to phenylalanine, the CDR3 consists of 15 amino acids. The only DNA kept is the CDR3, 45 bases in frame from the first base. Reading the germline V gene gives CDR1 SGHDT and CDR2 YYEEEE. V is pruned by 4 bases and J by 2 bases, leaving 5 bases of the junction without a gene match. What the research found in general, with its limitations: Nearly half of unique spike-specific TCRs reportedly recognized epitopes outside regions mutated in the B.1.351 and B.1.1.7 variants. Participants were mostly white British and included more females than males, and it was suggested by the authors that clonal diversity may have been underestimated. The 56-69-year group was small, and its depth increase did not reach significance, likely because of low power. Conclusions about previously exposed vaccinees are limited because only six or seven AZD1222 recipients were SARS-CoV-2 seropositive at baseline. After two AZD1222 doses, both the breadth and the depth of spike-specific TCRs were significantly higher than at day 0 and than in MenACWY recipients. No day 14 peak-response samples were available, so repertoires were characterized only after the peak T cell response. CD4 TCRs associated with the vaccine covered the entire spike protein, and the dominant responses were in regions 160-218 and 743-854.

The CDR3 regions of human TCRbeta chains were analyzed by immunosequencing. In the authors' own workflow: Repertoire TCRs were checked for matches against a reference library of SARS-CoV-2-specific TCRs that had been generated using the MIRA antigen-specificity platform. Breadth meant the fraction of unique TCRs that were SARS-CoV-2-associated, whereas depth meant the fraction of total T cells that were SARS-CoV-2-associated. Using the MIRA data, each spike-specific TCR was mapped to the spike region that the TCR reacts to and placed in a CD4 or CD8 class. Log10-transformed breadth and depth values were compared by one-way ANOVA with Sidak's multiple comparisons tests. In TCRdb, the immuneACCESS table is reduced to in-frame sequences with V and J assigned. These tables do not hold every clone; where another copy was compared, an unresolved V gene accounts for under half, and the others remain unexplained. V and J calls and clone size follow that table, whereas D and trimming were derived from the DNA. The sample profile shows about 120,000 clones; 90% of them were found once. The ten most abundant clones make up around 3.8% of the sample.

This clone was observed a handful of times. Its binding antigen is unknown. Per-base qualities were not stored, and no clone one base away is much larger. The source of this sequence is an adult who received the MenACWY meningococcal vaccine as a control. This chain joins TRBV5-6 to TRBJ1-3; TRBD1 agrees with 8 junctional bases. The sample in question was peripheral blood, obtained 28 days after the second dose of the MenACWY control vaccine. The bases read TGTGCCAGCAGCGGGACAGGAGCCCCTGGAAACACCATATATTTT. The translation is CASSGTGAPGNTIYF.